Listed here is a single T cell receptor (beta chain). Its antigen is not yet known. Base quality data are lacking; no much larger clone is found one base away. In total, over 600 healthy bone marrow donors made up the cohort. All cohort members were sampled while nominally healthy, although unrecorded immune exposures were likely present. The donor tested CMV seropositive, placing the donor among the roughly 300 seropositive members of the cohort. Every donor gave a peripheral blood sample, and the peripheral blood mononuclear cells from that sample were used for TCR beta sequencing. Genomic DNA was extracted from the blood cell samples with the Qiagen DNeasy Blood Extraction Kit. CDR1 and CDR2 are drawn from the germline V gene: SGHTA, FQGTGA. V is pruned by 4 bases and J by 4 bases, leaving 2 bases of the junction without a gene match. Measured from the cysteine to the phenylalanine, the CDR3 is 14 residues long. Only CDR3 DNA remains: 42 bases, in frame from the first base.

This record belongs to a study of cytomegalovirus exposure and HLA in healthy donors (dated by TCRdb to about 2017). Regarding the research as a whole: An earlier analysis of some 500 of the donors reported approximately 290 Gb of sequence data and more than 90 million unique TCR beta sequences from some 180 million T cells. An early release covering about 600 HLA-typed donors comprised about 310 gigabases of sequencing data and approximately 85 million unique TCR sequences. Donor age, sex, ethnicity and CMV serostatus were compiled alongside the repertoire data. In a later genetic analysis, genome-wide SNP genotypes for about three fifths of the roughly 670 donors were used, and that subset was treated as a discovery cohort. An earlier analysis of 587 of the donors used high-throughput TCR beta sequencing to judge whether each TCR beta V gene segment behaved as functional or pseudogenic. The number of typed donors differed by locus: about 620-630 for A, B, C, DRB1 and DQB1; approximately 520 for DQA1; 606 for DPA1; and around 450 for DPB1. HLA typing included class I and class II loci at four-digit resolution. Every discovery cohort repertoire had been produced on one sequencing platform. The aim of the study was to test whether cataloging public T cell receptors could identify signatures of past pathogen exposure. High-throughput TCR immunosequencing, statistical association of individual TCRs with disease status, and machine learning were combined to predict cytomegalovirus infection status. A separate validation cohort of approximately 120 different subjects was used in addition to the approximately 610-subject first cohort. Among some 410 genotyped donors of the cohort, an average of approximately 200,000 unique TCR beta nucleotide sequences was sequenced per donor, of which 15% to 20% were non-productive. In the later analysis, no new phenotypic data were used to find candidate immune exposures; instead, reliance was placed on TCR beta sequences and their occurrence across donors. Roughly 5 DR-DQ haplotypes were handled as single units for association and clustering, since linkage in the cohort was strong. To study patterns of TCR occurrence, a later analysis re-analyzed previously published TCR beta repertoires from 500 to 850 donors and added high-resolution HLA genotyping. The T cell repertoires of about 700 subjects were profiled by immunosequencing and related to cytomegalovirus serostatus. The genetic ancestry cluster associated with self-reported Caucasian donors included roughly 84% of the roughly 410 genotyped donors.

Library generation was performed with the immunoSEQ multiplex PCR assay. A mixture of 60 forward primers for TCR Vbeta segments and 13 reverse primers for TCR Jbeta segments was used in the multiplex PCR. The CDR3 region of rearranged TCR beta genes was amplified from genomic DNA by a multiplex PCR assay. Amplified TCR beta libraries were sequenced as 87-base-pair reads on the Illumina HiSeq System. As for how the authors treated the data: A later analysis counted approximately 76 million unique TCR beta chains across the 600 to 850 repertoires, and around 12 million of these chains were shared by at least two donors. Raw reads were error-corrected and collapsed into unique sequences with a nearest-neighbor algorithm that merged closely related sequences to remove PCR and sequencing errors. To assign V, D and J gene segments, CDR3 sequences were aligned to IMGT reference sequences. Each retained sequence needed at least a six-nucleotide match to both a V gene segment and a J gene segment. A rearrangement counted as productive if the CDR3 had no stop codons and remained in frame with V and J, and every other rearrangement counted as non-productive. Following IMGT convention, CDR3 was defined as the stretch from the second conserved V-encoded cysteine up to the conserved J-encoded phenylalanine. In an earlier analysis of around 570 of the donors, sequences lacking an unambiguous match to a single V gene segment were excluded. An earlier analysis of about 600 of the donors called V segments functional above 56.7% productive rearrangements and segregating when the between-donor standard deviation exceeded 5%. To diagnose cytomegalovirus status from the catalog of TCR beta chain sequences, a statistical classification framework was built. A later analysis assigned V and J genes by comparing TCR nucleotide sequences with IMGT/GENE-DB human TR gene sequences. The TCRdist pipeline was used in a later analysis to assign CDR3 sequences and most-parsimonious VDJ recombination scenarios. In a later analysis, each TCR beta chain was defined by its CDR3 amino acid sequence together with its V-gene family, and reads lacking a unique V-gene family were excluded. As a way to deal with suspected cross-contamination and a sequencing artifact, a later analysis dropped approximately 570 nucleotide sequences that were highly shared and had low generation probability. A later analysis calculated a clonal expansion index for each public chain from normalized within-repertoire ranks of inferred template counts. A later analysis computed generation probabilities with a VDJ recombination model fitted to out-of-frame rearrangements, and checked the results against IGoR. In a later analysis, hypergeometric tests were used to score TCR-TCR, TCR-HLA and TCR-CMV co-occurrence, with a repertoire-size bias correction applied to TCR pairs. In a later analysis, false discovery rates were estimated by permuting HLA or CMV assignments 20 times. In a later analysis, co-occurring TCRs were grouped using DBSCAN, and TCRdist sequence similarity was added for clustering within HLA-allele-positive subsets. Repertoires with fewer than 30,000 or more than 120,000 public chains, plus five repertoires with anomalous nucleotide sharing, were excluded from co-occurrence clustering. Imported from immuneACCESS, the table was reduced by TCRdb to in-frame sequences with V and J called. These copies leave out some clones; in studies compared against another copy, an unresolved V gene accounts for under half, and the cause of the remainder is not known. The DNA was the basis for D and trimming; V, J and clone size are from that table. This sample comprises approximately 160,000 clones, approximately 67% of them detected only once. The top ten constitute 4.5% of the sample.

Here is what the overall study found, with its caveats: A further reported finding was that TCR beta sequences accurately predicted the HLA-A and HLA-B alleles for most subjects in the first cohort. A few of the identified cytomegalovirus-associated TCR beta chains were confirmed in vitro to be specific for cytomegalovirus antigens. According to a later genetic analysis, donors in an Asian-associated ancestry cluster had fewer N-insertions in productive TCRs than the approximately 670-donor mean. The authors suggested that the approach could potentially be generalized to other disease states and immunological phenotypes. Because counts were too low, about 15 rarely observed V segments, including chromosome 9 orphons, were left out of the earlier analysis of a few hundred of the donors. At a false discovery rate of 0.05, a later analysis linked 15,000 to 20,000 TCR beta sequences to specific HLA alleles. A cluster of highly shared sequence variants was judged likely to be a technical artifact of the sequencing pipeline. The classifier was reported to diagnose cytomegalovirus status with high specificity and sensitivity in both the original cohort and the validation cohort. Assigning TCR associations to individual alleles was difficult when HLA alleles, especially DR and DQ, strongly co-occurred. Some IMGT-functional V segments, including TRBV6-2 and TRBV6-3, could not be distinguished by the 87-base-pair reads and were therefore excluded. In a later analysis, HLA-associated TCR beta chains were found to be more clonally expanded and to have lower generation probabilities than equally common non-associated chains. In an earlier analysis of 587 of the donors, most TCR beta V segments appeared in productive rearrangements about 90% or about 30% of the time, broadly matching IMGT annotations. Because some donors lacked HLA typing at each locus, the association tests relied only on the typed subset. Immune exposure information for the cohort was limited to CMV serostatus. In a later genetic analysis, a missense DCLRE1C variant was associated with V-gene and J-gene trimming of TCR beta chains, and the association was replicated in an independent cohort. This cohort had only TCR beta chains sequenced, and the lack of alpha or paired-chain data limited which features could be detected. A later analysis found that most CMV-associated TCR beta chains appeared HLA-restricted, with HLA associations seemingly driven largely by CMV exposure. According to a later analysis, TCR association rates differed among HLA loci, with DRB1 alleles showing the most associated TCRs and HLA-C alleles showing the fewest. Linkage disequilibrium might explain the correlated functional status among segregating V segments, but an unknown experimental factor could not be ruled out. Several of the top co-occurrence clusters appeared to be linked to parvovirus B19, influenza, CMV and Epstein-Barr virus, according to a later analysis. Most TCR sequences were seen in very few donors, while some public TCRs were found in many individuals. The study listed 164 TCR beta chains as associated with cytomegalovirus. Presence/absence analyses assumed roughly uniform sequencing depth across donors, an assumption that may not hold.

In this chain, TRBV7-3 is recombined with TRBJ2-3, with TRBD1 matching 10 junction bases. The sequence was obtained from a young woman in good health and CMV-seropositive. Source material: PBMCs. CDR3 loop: CASSWTGGSDTQYF. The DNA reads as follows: TGTGCCAGCAGCTGGACAGGGGGTTCAGATACGCAGTATTTT.